This TCR beta chain was identified in a study of blood T cells in healthy people across ages. On the study more broadly: Through template switching, about one barcoded beta molecule was captured per two T cells, as measured in model experiments. Study-wide points: Among T cells, TCR beta diversity per million cells dropped roughly linearly as age rose.

On this clonotype itself: Its antigen is currently unknown.

The length of the CDR3 is 14 residues. Germline V gene sequence: CDR1 DFQATT, CDR2 SNEGSKA (reference sequence). V gave up 5 bases and J gave up 2 bases; unmatched junction bases: 8. The authors ran a second PCR of about 7 to 11 cycles using a sample-barcoded 5' primer and a J-beta primer mix. MiXCR was run by TCRdb on the 5' RACE reads, yielding one entry per CDR3 protein. The table records more than 500,000 distinct CDR3 sequences, around a quarter of them present only once. This sample was shared with a second study, whose subject was T cells of mothers and their children. Per that paper: Each donor was one of three healthy Caucasian mothers or one of their six children. Each child contributed 3.1 million or so TCR beta CDR3 reads, while each mother contributed over 8 million.

The sequencing sample was made of blood. The TCR comes from a boy between 2 and 10 years old in good health. V gene TRBV20-1 combines with J gene TRBJ2-5, with 7 nucleotides matching TRBD1. CDR3 loop: CSAGVRTGQETQYF. CDR3 sequence (DNA): TGCAGTGCTGGTGTTAGGACAGGACAAGAGACCCAGTACTTC.